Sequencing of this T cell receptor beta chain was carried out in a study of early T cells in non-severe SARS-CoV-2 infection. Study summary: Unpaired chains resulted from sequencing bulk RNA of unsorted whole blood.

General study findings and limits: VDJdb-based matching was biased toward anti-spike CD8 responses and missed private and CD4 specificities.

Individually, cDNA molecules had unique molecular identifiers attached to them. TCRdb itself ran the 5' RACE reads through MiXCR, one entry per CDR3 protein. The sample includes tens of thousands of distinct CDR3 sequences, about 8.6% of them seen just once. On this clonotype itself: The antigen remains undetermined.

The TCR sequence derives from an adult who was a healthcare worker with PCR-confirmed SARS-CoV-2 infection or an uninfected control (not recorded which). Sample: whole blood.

The chain's CDR3 is CAARGAASYNEQFF. In DNA, the CDR3 is TGTGCAGCAAGGGGAGCGGCCTCCTACAATGAGCAGTTCTTC. The chain carries TRBV27 and TRBJ2-1; D may correspond to TRBD1 or TRBD2 (5 bases each). The CDR3 extends over 14 amino acids. Germline V gives CDR1 MNHEY, CDR2 SMNVEV (reference sequence).